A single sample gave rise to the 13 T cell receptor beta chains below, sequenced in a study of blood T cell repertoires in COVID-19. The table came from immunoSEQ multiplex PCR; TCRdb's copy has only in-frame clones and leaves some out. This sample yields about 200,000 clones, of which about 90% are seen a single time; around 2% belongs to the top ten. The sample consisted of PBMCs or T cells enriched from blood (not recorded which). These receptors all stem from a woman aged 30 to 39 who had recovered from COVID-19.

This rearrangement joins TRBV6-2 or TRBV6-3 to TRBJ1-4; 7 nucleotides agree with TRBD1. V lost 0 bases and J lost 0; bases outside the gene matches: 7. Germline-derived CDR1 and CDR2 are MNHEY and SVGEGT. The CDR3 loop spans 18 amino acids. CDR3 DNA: TGTGCCAGCAGTTACTCGAGGGACAGAGTTACAACTAATGAAAAACTGTTTTTT. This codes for CASSYSRDRVTTNEKLFF.

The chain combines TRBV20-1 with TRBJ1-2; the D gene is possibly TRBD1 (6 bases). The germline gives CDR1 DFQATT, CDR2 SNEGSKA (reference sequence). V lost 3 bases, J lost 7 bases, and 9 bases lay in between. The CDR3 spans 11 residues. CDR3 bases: TGCAGTGCTAGGATCAGGGGTGGCTACACCTTC. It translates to CSARIRGGYTF.

The CDR3 loop is CASSLTNSYEQYF. CDR3 in DNA: TGCGCCAGCAGCTTGACTAACTCCTACGAGCAGTACTTC. The chain links TRBV5-1 to TRBJ2-7; the D is unclear. The CDR3 runs to 13 residues. Germline V gene lookup returns CDR1 SGHRS and CDR2 YFSETQ. Trimming shortened V by 1 base and J by 0 bases, and 5 bases separated the two germline ends.

For the CDR3, the DNA is TGCAGCGCCCGTTCTAGCGGGGAGGCTCAAGACGAGCAGTACTTC. Translated, it gives CSARSSGEAQDEQYF. The chain combines TRBV29-1 with TRBJ2-7, with 9 positions matching TRBD2. Germline V gene lookup returns CDR1 SQVTM and CDR2 ANQGSEA. V gave up 7 bases and J gave up 5 bases; unmatched junction bases: 15. The CDR3 covers 15 residues.

The CDR3 sequence: CASSLRSPAGGLHNEQFF. The CDR3 DNA sequence: TGTGCCAGCAGCTTAAGATCCCCAGCGGGGGGGCTCCACAATGAGCAGTTCTTC. The chain recombines TRBV7-3 with TRBJ2-1; 10 bases are shared with TRBD2. The CDR3 is 18 residues long. CDR1 is SGHTA and CDR2 is FQGTGA in the germline V gene. Losses at the gene ends were 1 base for V and 5 bases for J; bases not matched to a gene: 11.

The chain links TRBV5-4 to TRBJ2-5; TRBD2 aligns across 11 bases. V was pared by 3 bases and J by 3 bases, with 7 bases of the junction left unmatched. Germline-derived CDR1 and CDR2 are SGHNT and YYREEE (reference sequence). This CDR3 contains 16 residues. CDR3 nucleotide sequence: TGTGCCAGCAGCTCAAATAGCGGGGGGGCCGAAGAGACCCAGTACTTC. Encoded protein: CASSSNSGGAEETQYF.

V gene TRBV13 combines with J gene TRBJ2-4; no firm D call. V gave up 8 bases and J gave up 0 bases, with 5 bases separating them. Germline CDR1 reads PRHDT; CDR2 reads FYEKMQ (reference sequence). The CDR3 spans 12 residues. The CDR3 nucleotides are TGTGCCAGCTCGGGAGCCAAAAACATTCAGTACTTC. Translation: CASSGAKNIQYF.

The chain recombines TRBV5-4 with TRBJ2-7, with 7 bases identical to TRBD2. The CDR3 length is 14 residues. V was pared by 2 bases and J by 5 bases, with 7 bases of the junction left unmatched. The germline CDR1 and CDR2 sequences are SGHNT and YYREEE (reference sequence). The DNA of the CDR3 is TGTGCCAGCAGCTTTGAAGCTAGCGGTGACGAGCAGTACTTC. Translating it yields CASSFEASGDEQYF.

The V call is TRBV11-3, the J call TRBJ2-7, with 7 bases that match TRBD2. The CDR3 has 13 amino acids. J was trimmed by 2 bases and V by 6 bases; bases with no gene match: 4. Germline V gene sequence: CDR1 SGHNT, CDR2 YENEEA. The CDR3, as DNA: TGTGCCAGCAGTCGAGGGAGGGCCTACGAGCAGTACTTC. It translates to CASSRGRAYEQYF.

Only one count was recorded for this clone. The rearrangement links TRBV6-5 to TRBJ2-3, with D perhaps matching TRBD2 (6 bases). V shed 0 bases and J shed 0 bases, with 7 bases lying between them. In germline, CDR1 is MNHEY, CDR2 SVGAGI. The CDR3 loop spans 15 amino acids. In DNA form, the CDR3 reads TGTGCCAGCAGTTACTCGGGGGGTAGCACAGATACGCAGTATTTT. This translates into CASSYSGGSTDTQYF.

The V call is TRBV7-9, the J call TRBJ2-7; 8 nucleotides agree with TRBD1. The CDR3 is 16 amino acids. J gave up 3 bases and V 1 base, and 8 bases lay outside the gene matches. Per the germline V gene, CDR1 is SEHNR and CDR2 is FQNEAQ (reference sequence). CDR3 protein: CASSLGRDRRYYEQYF. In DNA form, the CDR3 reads TGTGCCAGCAGCTTAGGGCGGGACAGGCGATACTACGAGCAGTACTTC.

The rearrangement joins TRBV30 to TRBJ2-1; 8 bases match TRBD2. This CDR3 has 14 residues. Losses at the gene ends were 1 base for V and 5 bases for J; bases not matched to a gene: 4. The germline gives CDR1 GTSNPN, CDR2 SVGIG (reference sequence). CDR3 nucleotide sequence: TGTGCCTGGAGTGGCGGAGCGGGAGACAATGAGCAGTTCTTC. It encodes CAWSGGAGDNEQFF. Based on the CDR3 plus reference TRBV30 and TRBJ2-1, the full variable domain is SQTIHQWPATLVQPVGSPLSLECTVEGTSNPNLYWYRQAAGRGLQLLFYSVGIGQISSEVPQNLSASRPQDRQFILSSKKLLLSDSGFYLCAWSGGAGDNEQFFGPGTRLTVL.

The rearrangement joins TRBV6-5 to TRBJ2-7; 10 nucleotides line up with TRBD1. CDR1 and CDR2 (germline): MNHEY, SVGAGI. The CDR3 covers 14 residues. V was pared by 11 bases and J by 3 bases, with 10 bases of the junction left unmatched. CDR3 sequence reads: CASRDRGKNYEQYF. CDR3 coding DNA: TGTGCCTCCCGGGACAGGGGAAAGAACTACGAGCAGTACTTC.